The clone carrying this T cell receptor (beta chain) has more than one count but fewer than ten. CDR1 and CDR2 from the germline V gene are MNHEY and SVGAGI. The CDR3 spans 14 residues. V dropped 5 bases and J dropped 5; count of bases not matched to a gene: 5. Investigators amplified TCR beta CDR3 regions from RNA transcripts. First-round RT-PCR relied on HTBI primers, and a second-round multiplex PCR came next. One entry per CDR3 protein, called by TCRdb with MiXCR from the multiplex PCR reads. The table records roughly 1.1 million distinct CDR3 sequences, about 35% of them present only once. The data stem from a study of Graves' ophthalmopathy and Graves' hyperthyroidism.

The specimen was peripheral blood or thyroid tissue (not recorded which). This clonotype was sampled from an adult man with Graves' hyperthyroidism. The chain joins TRBV6-5 to TRBJ1-5; TRBD1 aligns across 8 bases. CDR3 protein: CASSLRTGYQPQHF. DNA for the CDR3: TGTGCCAGCAGTCTTCGGACAGGGTATCAGCCCCAGCATTTT.